The present entry profiles one T cell receptor (beta chain) with its context. This clone was counted a single time. Its recognized antigen is unknown. The input lacks base qualities; no much larger clone sits a single base away. The data were obtained in a study of shared T cell receptors in the human thymus (dated by TCRdb to 2020 to 2022). With regard to the full study: The study investigated the way shared, self-reactive T-cell receptor alpha chains are produced in the human thymus.

The library came from the immunoSEQ multiplex PCR assay. The table comes from immuneACCESS by way of TCRdb, which keeps in-frame sequences with V and J called. Part of the clones is missing from these tables; in studies checked, under half for an unresolved V gene and the rest for unknown reasons. The sample table contains more than 550,000 clones; only one count was recorded for approximately 83% of them. The ten biggest clones cover more than 0.008% of the sample. The junction carries 7 bases between V and J, which are trimmed by 0 bases and 5 bases respectively. Reading the germline V gene gives CDR1 SGHAT and CDR2 FQNNGV. The CDR3 starts with the cysteine, ends with the phenylalanine, and has 14 residues. CDR3 DNA only is kept here, 42 bases in frame from base 1. This sample also belongs to another study, concerning human thymus T cells. The second study, in turn, reports: Donors were immunologically healthy infants undergoing open corrective cardiac surgery for congenital heart defects in Finland. Thymus tissue was obtained as surgical resects removed during corrective cardiac surgery. Both the thymic and the peripheral blood repertoires appeared to show biased V and J gene segment usage. Highly overlapping thymic TCR repertoires among unrelated individuals were reported in the related research. TCR alpha and beta repertoires from roughly eight infant thymus samples and four related peripheral blood samples were characterized in the study. The infant donors were 7 to 244 days old, and the cohort included six males and two females. Thymocytes were released mechanically from tissue and stored at -70 °C as pellets of roughly 9-31 million cells. A QIAsymphony instrument was used to extract genomic DNA from frozen cell pellets. The immunoSEQ multiplex PCR assay was used to amplify the TCRB and TCRAD loci from a standardized amount of quality-controlled genomic DNA. The amplicons spanned the V(D)J region and were long enough to cover the CDR3 and allow V and J genes to be identified. Amplicon sequencing was performed on an Illumina platform through the commercial immunoSEQ service. Corrections for primer bias and sequencing errors followed previously described methods, while TCRAD and TCRB definitions were based on the IMGT database. immunoSEQ Analyzer 3.0 and VDJTools were used for repertoire analysis, which covered basic statistics, V/J segment usage, diversity estimates, rarefaction and pairwise overlap. Diversity was estimated using the Chao1, ChaoE, Efron-Thisted, Shannon and inverse Simpson indices, and was also estimated on datasets down-sampled to the size of the smallest sample. For repertoire overlap, CDR3 nucleotide sequence, V gene and J gene had to match strictly, and clustering was done by Jaccard-based multidimensional scaling. Thymus samples yielded on average around 810,000 unique TCRB clonotypes, compared with 80,000 to 85,000 from blood samples.

This clonotype originated in a girl in the first two years of life with a congenital heart defect. Donor details come from another sample of the same person, matched by shared clones. The rearranged chain carries TRBV11-2 and TRBJ2-2, with no D gene named confidently. The sample comprised thymocytes. The CDR3 region: CASSLDGRTGELFF. The nucleotide sequence is given as TGTGCCAGCAGCTTAGATGGGCGTACCGGGGAGCTGTTTTTT. With the portions outside the CDR3 filled from the reference TRBV11-2 and TRBJ2-2 genes, the complete variable region becomes EAGVAQSPRYKIIEKRQSVAFWCNPISGHATLYWYQQILGQGPKLLIQFQNNGVVDDSQLPKDRFSAERLKGVDSTLKIQPAKLEDSAVYLCASSLDGRTGELFFGEGSRLTVL.